This TCR beta chain was profiled in a study of PD-1 blockade in mismatch repair-deficient tumors. Study-level background: Patients had 12 mismatch repair-deficient cancer types and were previously treated and progressing.

In germline, CDR1 is MGHRA, CDR2 YSYEKL. Trimming removed 1 base at V and 1 base at J, with 7 bases between. This CDR3 comprises 14 residues. Produced via immunoSEQ multiplex PCR; TCRdb's table is partial and in-frame only. The sample consists of roughly 130,000 clones, approximately 91% of them appearing once. All patients were mismatch repair deficient, assessed by either PCR or immunohistochemistry. V is TRBV4-1 and J is TRBJ1-1; TRBD1 might be the D (5 bases). This specimen consisted of peripheral blood, obtained approximately 72 weeks after starting pembrolizumab. This receptor was taken from an adult with mismatch repair-deficient cancer. Here the CDR3 DNA reads TGCGCCAGCAGCCAAGGACAGACGAACACTGAAGCTTTCTTT. Translating it yields CASSQGQTNTEAFF.